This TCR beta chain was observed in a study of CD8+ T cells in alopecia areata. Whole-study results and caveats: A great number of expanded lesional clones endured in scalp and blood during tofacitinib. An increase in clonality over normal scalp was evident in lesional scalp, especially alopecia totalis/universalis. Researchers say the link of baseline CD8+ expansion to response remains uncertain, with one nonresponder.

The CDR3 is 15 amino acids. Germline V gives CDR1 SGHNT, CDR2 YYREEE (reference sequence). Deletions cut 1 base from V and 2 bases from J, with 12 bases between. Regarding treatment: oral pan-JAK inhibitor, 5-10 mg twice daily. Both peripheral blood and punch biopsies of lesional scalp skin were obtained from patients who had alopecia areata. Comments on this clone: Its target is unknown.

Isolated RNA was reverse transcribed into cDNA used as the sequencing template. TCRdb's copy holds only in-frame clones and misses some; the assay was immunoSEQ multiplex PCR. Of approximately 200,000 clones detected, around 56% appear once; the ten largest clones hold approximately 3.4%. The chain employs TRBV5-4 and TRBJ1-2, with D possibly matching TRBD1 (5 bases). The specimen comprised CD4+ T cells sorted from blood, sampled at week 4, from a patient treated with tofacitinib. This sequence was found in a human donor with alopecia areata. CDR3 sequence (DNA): TGTGCCAGCAGCTTGAACACAGGCCCCAACTATGGCTACACCTTC. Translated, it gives CASSLNTGPNYGYTF.